The subject of this entry is one T cell receptor (beta chain). The antigen remains unidentified. This entry belongs to a study of CD8+CD57+ T cells in acquired aplastic anemia. CDR3 and TCR beta VDJ profiling relied on genomic DNA as the template. A single record per CDR3 protein comes from TCRdb applying MiXCR to the reads. The repertoire holds 160,000 or so distinct CDR3 sequences, with roughly two thirds as singletons. Flow cytometry had shown expanded CD8+CD57+ cells in the patients chosen for sequencing. Trimming cost V 3 bases and J 0 bases; bases outside gene matches: 2. This CDR3 comprises 18 residues. Looked up from germline, CDR1 is KGHDR and CDR2 is SFDVKD. Findings and caveats of the study: Around 30 sequences, all CD8+ CDR3, were shared between patients and controls.

The sample comprised sorted CD4+, CD8+, or CD8+CD57+ T cells (not recorded which) from PBMCs. The sequence derives from a human donor with aplastic anemia. V and J are TRBV24-1 and TRBJ2-1; 15 bases fit TRBD2. CDR3 amino acids: CATSDGLAGGSSYNEQFF. The CDR3 nucleotides are TGTGCCACCAGTGATGGACTAGCGGGGGGGAGCTCCTACAATGAGCAGTTCTTC.